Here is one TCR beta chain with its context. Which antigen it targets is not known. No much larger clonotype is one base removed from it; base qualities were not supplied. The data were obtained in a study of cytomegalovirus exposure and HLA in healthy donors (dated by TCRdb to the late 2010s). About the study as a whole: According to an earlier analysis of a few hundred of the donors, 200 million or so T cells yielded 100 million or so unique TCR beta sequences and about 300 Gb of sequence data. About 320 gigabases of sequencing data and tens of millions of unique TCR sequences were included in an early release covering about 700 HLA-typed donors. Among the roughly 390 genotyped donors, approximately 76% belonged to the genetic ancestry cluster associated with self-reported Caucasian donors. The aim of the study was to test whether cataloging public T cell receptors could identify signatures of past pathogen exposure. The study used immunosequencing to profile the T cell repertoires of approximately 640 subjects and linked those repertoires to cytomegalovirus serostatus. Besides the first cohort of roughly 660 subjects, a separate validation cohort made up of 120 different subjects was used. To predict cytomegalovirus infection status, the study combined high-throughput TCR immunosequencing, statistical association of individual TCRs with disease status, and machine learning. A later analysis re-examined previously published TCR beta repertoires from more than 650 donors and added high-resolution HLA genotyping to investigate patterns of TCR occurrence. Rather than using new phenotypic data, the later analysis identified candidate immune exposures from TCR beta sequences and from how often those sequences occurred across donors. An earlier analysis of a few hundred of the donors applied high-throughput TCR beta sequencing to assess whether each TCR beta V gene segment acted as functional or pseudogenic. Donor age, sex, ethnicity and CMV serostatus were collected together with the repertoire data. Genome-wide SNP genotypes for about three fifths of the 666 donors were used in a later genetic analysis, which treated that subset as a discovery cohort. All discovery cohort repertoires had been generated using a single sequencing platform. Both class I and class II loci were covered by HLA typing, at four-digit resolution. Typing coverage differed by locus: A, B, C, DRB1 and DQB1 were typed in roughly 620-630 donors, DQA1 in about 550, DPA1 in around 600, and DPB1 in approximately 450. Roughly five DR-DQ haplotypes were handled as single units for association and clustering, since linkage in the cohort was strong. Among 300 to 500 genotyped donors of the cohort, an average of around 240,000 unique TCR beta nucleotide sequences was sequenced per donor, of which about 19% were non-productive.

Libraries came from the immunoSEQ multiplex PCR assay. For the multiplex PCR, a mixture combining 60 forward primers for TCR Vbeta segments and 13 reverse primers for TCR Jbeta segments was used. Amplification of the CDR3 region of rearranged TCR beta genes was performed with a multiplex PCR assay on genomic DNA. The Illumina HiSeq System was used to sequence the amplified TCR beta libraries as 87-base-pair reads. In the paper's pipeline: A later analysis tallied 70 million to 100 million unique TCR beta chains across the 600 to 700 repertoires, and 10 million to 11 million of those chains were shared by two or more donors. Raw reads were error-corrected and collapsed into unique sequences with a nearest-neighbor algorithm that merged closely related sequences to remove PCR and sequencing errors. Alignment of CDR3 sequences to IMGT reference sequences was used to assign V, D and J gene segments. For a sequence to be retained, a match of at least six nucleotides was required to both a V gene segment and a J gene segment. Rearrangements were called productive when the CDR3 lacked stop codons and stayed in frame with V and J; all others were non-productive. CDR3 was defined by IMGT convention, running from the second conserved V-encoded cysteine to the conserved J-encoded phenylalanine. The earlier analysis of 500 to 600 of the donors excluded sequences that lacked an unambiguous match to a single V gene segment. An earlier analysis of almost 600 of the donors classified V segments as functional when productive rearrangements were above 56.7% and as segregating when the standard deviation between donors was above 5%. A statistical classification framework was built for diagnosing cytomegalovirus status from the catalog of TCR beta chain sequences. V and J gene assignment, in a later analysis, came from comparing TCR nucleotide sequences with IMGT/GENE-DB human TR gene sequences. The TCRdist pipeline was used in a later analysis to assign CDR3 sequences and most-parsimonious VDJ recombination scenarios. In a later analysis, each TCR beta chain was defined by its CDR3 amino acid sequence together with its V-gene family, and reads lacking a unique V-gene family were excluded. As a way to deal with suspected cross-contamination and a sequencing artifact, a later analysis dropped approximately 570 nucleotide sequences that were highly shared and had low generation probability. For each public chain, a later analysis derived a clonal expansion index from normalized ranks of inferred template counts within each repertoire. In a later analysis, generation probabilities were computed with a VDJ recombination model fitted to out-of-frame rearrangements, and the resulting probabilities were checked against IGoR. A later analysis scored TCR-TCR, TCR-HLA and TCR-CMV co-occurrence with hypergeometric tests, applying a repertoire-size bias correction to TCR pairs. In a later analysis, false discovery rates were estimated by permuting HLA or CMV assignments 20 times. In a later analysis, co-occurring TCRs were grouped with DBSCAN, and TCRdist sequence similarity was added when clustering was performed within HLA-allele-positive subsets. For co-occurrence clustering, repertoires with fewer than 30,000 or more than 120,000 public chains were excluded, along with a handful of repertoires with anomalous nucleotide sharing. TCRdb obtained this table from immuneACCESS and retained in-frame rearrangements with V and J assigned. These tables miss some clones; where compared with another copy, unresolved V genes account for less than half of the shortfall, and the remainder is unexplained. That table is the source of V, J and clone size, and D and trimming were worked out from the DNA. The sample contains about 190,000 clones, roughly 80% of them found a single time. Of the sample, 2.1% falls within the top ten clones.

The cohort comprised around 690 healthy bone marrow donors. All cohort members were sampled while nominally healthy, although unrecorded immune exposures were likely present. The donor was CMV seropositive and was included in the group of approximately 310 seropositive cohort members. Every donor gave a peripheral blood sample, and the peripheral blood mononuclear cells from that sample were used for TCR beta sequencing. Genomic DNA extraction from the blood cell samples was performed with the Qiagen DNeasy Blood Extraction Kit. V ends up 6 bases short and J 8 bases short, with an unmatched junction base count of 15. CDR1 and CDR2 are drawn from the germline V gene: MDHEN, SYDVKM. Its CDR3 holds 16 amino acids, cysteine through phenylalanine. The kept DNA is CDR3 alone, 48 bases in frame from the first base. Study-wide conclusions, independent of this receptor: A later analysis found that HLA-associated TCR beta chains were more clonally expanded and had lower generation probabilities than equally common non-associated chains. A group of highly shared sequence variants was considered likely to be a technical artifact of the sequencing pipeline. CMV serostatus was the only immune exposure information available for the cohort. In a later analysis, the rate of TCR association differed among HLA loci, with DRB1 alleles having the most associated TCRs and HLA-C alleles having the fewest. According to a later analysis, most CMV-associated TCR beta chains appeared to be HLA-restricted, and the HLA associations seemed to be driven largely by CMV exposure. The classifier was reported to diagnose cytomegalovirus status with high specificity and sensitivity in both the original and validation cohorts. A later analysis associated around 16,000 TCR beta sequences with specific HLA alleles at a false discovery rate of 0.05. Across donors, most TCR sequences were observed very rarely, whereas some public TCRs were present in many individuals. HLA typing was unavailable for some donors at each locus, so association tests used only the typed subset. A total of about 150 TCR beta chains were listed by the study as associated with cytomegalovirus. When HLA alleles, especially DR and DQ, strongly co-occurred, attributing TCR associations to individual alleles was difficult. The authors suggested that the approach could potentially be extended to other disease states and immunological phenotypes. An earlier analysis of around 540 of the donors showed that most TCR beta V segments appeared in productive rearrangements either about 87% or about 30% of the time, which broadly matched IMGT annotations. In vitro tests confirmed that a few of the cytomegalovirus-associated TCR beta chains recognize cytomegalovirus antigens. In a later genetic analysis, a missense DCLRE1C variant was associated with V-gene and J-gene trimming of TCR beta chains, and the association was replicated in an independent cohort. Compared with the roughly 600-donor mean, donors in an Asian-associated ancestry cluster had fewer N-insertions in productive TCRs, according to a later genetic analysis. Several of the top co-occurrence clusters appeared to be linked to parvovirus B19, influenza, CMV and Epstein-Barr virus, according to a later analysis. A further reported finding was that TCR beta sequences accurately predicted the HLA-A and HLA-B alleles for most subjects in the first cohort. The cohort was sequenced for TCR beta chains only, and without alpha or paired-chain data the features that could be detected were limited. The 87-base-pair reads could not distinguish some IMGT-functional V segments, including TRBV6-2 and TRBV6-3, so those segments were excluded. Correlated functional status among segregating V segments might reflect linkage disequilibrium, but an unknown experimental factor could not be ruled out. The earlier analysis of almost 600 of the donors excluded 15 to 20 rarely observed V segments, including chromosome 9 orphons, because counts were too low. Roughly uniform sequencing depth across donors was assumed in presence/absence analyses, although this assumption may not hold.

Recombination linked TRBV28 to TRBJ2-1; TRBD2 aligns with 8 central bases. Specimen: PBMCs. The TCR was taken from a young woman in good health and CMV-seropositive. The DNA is TGTGCCAGCAGAGTTCAGCTAAGGCTAGCGGGTTATGAGCAGTTCTTC. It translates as CASRVQLRLAGYEQFF.